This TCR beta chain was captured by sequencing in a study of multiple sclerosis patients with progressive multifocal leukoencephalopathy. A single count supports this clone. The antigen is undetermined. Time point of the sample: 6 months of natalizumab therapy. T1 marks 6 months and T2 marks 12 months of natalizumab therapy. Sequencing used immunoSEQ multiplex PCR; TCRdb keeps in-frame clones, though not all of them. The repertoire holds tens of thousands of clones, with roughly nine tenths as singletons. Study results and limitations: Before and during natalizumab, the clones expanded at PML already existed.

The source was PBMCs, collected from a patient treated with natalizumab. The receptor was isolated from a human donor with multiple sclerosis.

The CDR3 reads CASSFYTGAGNNQPQHF. The CDR3 DNA sequence: TGTGCCAGCAGTTTTTACACAGGGGCAGGGAACAATCAGCCCCAGCATTTT. J is TRBJ1-5 and V is TRBV5-4; the match to TRBD1 covers 7 bases. With 5 bases clipped from V and 3 bases from J, the junction kept 14 bases outside the gene matches. CDR1 is SGHNT, CDR2 YYREEE, per germline (reference sequence). The CDR3 loop spans 17 amino acids.